The source of this T cell receptor (beta chain) is a study of OX40 agonist ivuxolimab in advanced cancers. The germline gives CDR1 SEHNR, CDR2 FQNEAQ (reference sequence). The CDR3 sequence is 15 residues long. The V end lost 1 base, the J end lost 6 bases, and 13 bases lay between the germline ends. Profiling relied on immunoSEQ multiplex PCR, and the TCRdb table lists in-frame clones only, not all of them. Of more than 60,000 clones listed, 80% to 90% are singletons. The sample holds a few counts of this clone. The receptor comes from an adult with an advanced solid tumor such as melanoma, head and neck, liver or kidney cancer. Sequencing was performed on CD4+ or CD8+ T cells sorted from blood, taken in a trial of the OX40 agonist ivuxolimab. The chain has TRBV7-9 and TRBJ2-1; either TRBD1 or TRBD2 may fit D (6 bases each). This CDR3 reads CASSLEGGVSNEQFF. In DNA, the CDR3 is TGTGCCAGCAGCTTAGAGGGGGGAGTTAGCAATGAGCAGTTCTTC.